This entry features one TCR beta chain sequence. Its antigen remains unidentified. Per-nucleotide qualities are absent, and no much larger clonotype sits a single base away. The cysteine opens and the phenylalanine closes a CDR3 of 12 amino acids. Solely the CDR3 DNA is kept, with 36 bases framed from the first base. V is cut by 6 bases and J by 9 bases, and the space between the germline ends is 12 bases. The germline V gene supplies CDR1 SNHLY and CDR2 FYNNEI. Receptor amplification or capture employed the immunoSEQ multiplex PCR assay. Held by TCRdb, this immuneACCESS table contains in-frame sequences only and omits some clones. Under half of the omission traces to an unresolved V gene where checked; the cause of the rest is unknown. Across this sample there are roughly 130,000 clones, with 80% to 90% seen only once. The top ten clones comprise over 6% of the sample. The data originate from a study of radiotherapy plus CTLA-4 blockade in lung cancer listed by TCRdb under 2018. For the study in its entirety: Among enrolled patients, around 20% had an objective response and roughly 31% reached disease control.

What the research found in general, with its limitations: After treatment with radiotherapy and ipilimumab, TCR clones that originated in tumors expanded in peripheral blood. Early dynamic changes in blood T cell clones, together with increased serum interferon-beta after radiation, were reported as the strongest predictors of response.

Focal radiation therapy combined with CTLA-4 blockade (ipilimumab) was tested in patients with chemo-refractory metastatic non-small-cell lung cancer. The chain is encoded by TRBV2 joined to TRBJ1-5; no D gene is confidently identified. This sequence originates from a human donor with non-small cell lung cancer that progressed on radiotherapy plus ipilimumab. The material sequenced was peripheral blood, taken from a patient treated with radiotherapy plus ipilimumab. This receptor has the CDR3 CASSKAQLPQHF. At the DNA level, the sequence is TGTGCCAGCAGCAAGGCCCAGCTGCCCCAGCATTTT.